This TCR beta chain was sequenced during a study of blood T cell repertoires in COVID-19 (dated by TCRdb to about 2020). With respect to the entire study: Collaborator samples came from the United States, Italy and Spain and covered acute and convalescent phases of COVID-19. The prospective study material was composed of cDNA or gDNA derived from T cells, B-cell-depleted T cells, or PBMCs. Subjects who had been exposed to COVID-19, were actively infected with it, or had recovered from it provided the deeply sampled blood TCRbeta repertoires that made up the dataset. The repertoires were released in a freely available public database intended as a resource for research on the immune response to SARS-CoV-2. The samples were drawn from the first 160 participants of the ongoing ImmuneRACE study and from some 1,300 subjects provided by 6 global collaborators. Nearly every sample came with metadata listing a de-identified subject ID, COVID-19 status, age in years and sex. Where HLA class I and class II types were available, the types were taken from metadata supplied by the sample provider, not from assay-based typing. Findings and caveats that apply to the study as a whole: Clinical and demographic metadata were provided uncurated, with the amount varying by source and participant.

This clone has just a few counts. This clone's antigen is unknown. Qualities for individual bases were not recorded, and no much larger clone is one base off. The immunoSEQ Assay, a bias-controlled multiplex PCR, was used to amplify TCRbeta CDR3 regions from genomic DNA. In the authors' own workflow: The number of nucleated cells in each sample was estimated by amplification of reference gene primers within the assay. Sequence reads were collapsed and filtered to measure the absolute abundance of every unique TCRbeta CDR3 rearrangement. For each sample, productive Simpson clonality was calculated as the square root of Simpson's diversity index over productive rearrangements. TCRdb obtained this table from immuneACCESS and retained in-frame rearrangements with V and J assigned. These tables miss some clones; where compared with another copy, unresolved V genes account for less than half of the shortfall, and the remainder is unexplained. V, J and clone size derive from that table, while D and trimming were established from the DNA sequence. For this sample the table gives nearly 7,000 clones, of which approximately 86% were detected only once. The ten largest make up 22% of the sample.

From the cysteine through the phenylalanine, the CDR3 covers 17 amino acids. Just CDR3 DNA is preserved here, 51 bases in frame from base 1. CDR1 and CDR2 are drawn from the germline V gene: MGHRA, YSYEKL. Unmatched junction bases come to 6, with V trimmed by 1 base and J by 4 bases. The collaborating institutions used their own protocols to collect whole blood in K2EDTA tubes. Collaborator samples were shipped for TCRbeta analysis as frozen whole blood, isolated PBMCs, or DNA extracted from either sample type. This receptor was obtained from a human donor in a cohort sampled during active COVID-19. Rearrangement joined TRBV4-1 to TRBJ2-2; 10 bases in between match TRBD1. The sample comprised peripheral blood. The CDR3 loop reads CASSQGPGTGATGELFF. DNA sequence: TGCGCCAGCAGCCAAGGGCCCGGGACAGGGGCCACCGGGGAGCTGTTTTTT.